The 19 T cell receptor beta chains reported below all come from one sample, sequenced in a study of CD8 T cells in Susac syndrome. RNA totalling 0.5 to 1 ug underwent reverse transcription with random hexamers. TCRdb independently ran MiXCR on the immunoSEQ multiplex PCR reads; one entry per CDR3 protein. The sample records about 150,000 distinct CDR3 sequences, under 95% being singletons. Sequencing input: CD4+ T cells from PBMCs. Receptor source: a human donor with multiple sclerosis.

The chain carries TRBV3-1 and TRBJ2-7; possibly TRBD1 or TRBD2 for D (5 bases each). This CDR3 has 14 amino acids. Germline loops: CDR1 LGHDT, CDR2 YNNKEL (reference sequence). V lost 2 bases, J lost 5 bases, and 13 bases lay in between. Written as DNA, the CDR3 is TGTGCCAGCAGCCAATGGGACCAGGCCCACGAGCAGTACTTC. It encodes CASSQWDQAHEQYF.

This chain uses TRBV30 with TRBJ2-1; unclear D gene. Trimming shortened V by 3 bases and J by 7 bases, and 10 bases separated the two germline ends. The CDR3 is 12 amino acids. Looked up from germline, CDR1 is GTSNPN and CDR2 is SVGIG (reference sequence). CDR3 nucleotides: TGTGCCTGGAGCGACCAACATAATGAGCAGTTCTTC. Translated, it gives CAWSDQHNEQFF.

Remarks on this clonotype: Since no conserved phenylalanine or tryptophan closes the CDR3, a read error is the likely cause. The chain is built from TRBV7-6 and TRBJ2-5; TRBD1 matches 8 bases. Per germline, CDR1 SGHVS and CDR2 FNYEAQ. This CDR3 contains 14 residues. J gave up 5 bases and V 6 bases, and 8 bases lay outside the gene matches. CDR3 DNA sequence: TGTGCCAGCAGACCGGGACAGGTCGCCGAGACCCAGTACCTC. Translated: CASRPGQVAETQYL.

The chain carries TRBV6-5 and TRBJ1-1; TRBD1 matches at 7 bases. V gave up 0 bases and J gave up 3 bases; unmatched junction bases: 4. Germline V gives CDR1 MNHEY, CDR2 SVGAGI. The CDR3 runs to 15 residues. The CDR3 nucleotides are TGTGCCAGCAGTTACTCGACAGGGCGTTACACTGAAGCTTTCTTT. Protein sequence: CASSYSTGRYTEAFF.

The gene calls are TRBV18 and TRBJ2-7; D is undetermined. Germline lookup yields CDR1 KGHSH and CDR2 LQKENI. The germline V and J ends were trimmed by 1 base and 5 bases, with 12 bases remaining between them. This CDR3 region has 14 residues. The CDR3 sequence: CASSPLSELHEQYF. The CDR3 nucleotides are TGTGCCAGCTCACCACTCAGTGAGTTACACGAGCAGTACTTC.

The chain links TRBV28 to TRBJ1-5, with 7 positions matching TRBD1. With V trimmed by 3 bases and J by 8 bases, 10 bases remained unmatched. The germline V gene encodes CDR1 MDHEN and CDR2 SYDVKM. The CDR3 contains 15 residues. The CDR3 reads CASSFWAGGRKPQHF. The CDR3 DNA reads as TGTGCCAGCAGTTTTTGGGCAGGGGGACGGAAGCCCCAGCATTTT.

This chain uses TRBV7-9 with TRBJ2-1, with TRBD2 identical over 10 bases. CDR3 length: 16 residues. J was trimmed by 4 bases and V by 6 bases; bases with no gene match: 9. Germline values: CDR1 SEHNR, CDR2 FQNEAQ (reference sequence). As DNA, the CDR3 is TGTGCCAGCAGTTATTCGAGCGGGGGGGCTTACAATGAGCAGTTCTTC. The encoded protein is CASSYSSGGAYNEQFF.

The chain carries TRBV20-1 and TRBJ2-7; the match to TRBD2 covers 7 bases. Germline CDR1 reads DFQATT; CDR2 reads SNEGSKA (reference sequence). V gave up 6 bases and J gave up 6 bases; unmatched junction bases: 14. The CDR3 sequence is 14 residues long. The CDR3 nucleotides are TGCAGTGCCCAGAGTGTCGCGGGAGAACTCGAGCAGTACTTC. Translated: CSAQSVAGELEQYF.

The V gene is TRBV4-1, the J gene TRBJ1-5, with 8 positions matching TRBD1. From germline, CDR1 is MGHRA and CDR2 YSYEKL. V shed 0 bases, J shed 5 bases, and the junction held 6 bases outside the gene matches. The CDR3 loop spans 16 amino acids. The CDR3 nucleotides read TGCGCCAGCAGCCAAGATCCGGGACAGGCCTATCAGCCCCAGCATTTT. This sequence encodes CASSQDPGQAYQPQHF.

V gene TRBV11-1 combines with J gene TRBJ2-5, with TRBD1 matching 7 bases. This CDR3 has 15 amino acids. The germline gives CDR1 SGHAT, CDR2 FQDESV (reference sequence). After removal of 3 bases from V and 0 bases from J, the junction contained 4 bases not matched to a gene. The CDR3 nucleotides are TGTGCCAGCAGCTTGGCCAGGGGGTACCAAGAGACCCAGTACTTC. Encoded protein: CASSLARGYQETQYF.

The V and J genes are TRBV28 and TRBJ2-2, with a tentative D call TRBD1 (5 bases). The CDR3 is 16 residues long. Per germline, CDR1 MDHEN and CDR2 SYDVKM. The V gene lost 4 bases and the J gene lost 1 base, with 13 bases spanning the gap. This CDR3 reads CASSSTPTVNTGELFF. The CDR3 DNA reads TGTGCCAGCAGTTCCACTCCGACAGTGAACACCGGGGAGCTGTTTTTT.

This clonotype turned up a few times. The rearrangement uses TRBV19 and TRBJ1-1; no firm D call. V lost 3 bases and J lost 1, with 6 bases in between. Germline CDR1 LNHDA, CDR2 SQIVND (reference sequence). The CDR3 sequence is 13 residues long. The CDR3 sequence: CASSMDRNTEAFF. The CDR3 bases are TGTGCCAGTAGTATGGACCGGAACACTGAAGCTTTCTTT.

This clonotype was seen just once. The chain uses TRBV20-1 and TRBJ2-1; D may be TRBD1 (6 bases). This CDR3 contains 15 residues. Trimming cost V 3 bases and J 4 bases, with 16 bases left between them. CDR1 and CDR2 from the germline V gene are DFQATT and SNEGSKA (reference sequence). The DNA for the CDR3 is TGCAGTGCTAGGAAACAGGGTGCCCTGTACAATGAGCAGTTCTTC. It encodes CSARKQGALYNEQFF.

V gene TRBV4-2 combines with J gene TRBJ2-6; D is possibly TRBD1 (6 bases). CDR1 and CDR2 (germline): LGHNA, YNFKEQ. Trimming left V 6 bases short and J 4 bases short, with 13 bases between. The CDR3 has 15 residues. Written as DNA, the CDR3 is TGTGCCAGCAGTTTTACAGGGACAGGGGCCAACGTCCTGACTTTC. As protein: CASSFTGTGANVLTF.

This clonotype was picked up one time. The rearrangement joins TRBV6-1 to TRBJ2-4; 7 positions match TRBD1. Losses at the gene ends were 7 bases for V and 5 bases for J; bases not matched to a gene: 8. CDR3 length equals 14 residues. Germline loops: CDR1 MNHNS, CDR2 SASEGT. CDR3 loop: CASTKDRRQNIQYF. In DNA form, the CDR3 reads TGTGCCAGCACGAAGGACAGGCGGCAAAACATTCAGTACTTC.

The chain employs TRBV14 and TRBJ1-2, with 7 bases identical to TRBD1. Germline-derived CDR1 and CDR2 are SGHDN and FVKESK. This CDR3 region has 16 residues. The V gene end was trimmed by 4 bases and the J gene end by 5 bases; junction bases not matched to a gene: 13. CDR3 sequence (DNA): TGTGCCAGCAGCCGAGGCGGGACAGTTATTACATATGGCTACACCTTC. It codes for CASSRGGTVITYGYTF.

The chain uses TRBV20-1 and TRBJ2-7; D gene unclear. The V end was cut by 5 bases, the J end by 1 base, with 9 bases between. Per the germline V gene, CDR1 is DFQATT and CDR2 is SNEGSKA (reference sequence). This CDR3 region has 12 residues. The CDR3: CSASTPSYEQYF. For the CDR3, the DNA is TGCAGTGCTTCAACCCCTTCCTACGAGCAGTACTTC.

This chain joins TRBV30 and TRBJ1-3; D might be TRBD1 (5 bases). Germline lookup yields CDR1 GTSNPN and CDR2 SVGIG (reference sequence). Deletions cut 2 bases from V and 0 bases from J, with 8 bases between. The CDR3 runs 14 residues. This CDR3 reads CAWSSGGSGNTIYF. DNA for the CDR3: TGTGCCTGGAGTTCGGGGGGCTCTGGAAACACCATATATTTT.

The chain employs TRBV5-1 and TRBJ1-1; D might be TRBD1 (5 bases). Trimming cost V 3 bases and J 1 base, with 13 bases left between them. The V gene's germline CDR1 is SGHRS and CDR2 YFSETQ. The CDR3 sequence is 15 residues long. CDR3 sequence reads: CASSWRGTANTEAFF. In nucleotides, the CDR3 is TGCGCCAGCAGCTGGCGGGGGACGGCGAACACTGAAGCTTTCTTT.